The clone carrying this T cell receptor beta chain occurred once. Its antigen is unidentified. The data originate from a study of T cell responses to AZD1222 COVID-19 vaccine. Sequencing used immunoSEQ multiplex PCR; TCRdb keeps in-frame clones, though not all of them. This table has roughly 190,000 clones, 85% to 95% appearing once. The study's findings and limits: Compared with day 0, the breadth and depth of the Spike-specific TCR repertoire rose significantly after two doses of AZD1222. Repertoire collection took place solely once the T cell response had peaked.

Germline V gene sequence: CDR1 SGHAT, CDR2 FQNNGV. This CDR3 has 14 amino acids. V lost 5 bases and J lost 4, with 14 bases in between. The genes are TRBV11-2 and TRBJ2-5; D uncertain. The input for sequencing was peripheral blood, taken on day 0 of AZD1222 vaccination. This clonotype originated in an adult in good health. DNA for the CDR3: TGTGCCAGCAGCCCCCATGGGTGGGGAGAGACCCAGTACTTC. It is translated as CASSPHGWGETQYF.